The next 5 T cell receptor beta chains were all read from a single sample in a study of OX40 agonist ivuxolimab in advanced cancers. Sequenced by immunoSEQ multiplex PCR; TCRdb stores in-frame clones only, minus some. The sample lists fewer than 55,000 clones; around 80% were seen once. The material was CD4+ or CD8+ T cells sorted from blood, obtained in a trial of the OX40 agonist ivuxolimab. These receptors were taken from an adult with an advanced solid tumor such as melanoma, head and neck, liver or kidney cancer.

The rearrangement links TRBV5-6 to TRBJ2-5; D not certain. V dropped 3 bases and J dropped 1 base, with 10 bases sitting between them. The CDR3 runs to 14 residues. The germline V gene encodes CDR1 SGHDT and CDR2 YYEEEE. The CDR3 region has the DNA TGTGCCAGCAGCTACGGACCCGCCCAAGAGACCCAGTACTTC. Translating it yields CASSYGPAQETQYF.

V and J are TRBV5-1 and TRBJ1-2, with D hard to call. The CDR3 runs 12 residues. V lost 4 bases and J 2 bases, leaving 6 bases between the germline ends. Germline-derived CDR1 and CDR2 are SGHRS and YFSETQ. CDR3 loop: CASSLSNYGYTF. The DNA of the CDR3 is TGCGCCAGCAGCCTCTCAAACTATGGCTACACCTTC.

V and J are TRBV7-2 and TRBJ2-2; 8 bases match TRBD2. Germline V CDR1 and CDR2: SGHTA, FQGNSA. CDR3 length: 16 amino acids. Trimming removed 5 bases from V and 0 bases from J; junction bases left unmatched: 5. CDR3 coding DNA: TGTGCCAGCAGCCCCCAACTAGCGGCGAACACCGGGGAGCTGTTTTTT. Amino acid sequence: CASSPQLAANTGELFF.

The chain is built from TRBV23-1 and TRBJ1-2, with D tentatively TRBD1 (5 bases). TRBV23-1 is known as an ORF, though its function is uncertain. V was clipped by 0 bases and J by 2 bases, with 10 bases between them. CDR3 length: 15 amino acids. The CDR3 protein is CASSQSTARNYGYTF. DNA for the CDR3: TGCGCCAGCAGTCAATCGACAGCGCGGAACTATGGCTACACCTTC.

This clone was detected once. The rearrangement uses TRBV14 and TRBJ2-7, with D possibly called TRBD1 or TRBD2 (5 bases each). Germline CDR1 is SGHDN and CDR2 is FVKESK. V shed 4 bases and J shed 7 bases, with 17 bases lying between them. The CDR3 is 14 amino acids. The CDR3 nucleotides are TGTGCCAGCAGCCCCATTTGGGACCCAGTGGAGCAGTACTTC. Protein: CASSPIWDPVEQYF.